A selection of T cell receptor beta chains follows, all from one sample in a study of blood T cell repertoires in COVID-19. Clones were read by immunoSEQ multiplex PCR, and TCRdb kept only the in-frame ones, dropping some. This table has about 270,000 clones, roughly nine tenths appearing once. The sequenced sample was PBMCs or T cells enriched from blood (not recorded which). These receptors all come from a woman aged 45-59 years who had recovered from COVID-19. Both conserved end residues are part of each CDR3. Fields, in order: V gene, J gene, D gene, CDR3 length, clone size, CDR3 protein, CDR3 DNA. D genes are given only for firm matches. Clone size, where shown, is once, few, many, or a class for clones that have expanded.

TRBV2,TRBJ1-6,NA,13,NA,CASFTRGNSPLHF,TGTGCCAGCTTCACGCGGGGGAATTCACCCCTCCACTTT
TRBV11-3,TRBJ2-1,NA,16,NA,CASSLDGSGGYNEQFF,TGTGCCAGCAGCTTAGATGGTAGCGGAGGCTACAATGAGCAGTTCTTC
TRBV19,TRBJ1-2,NA,15,NA,CASSMDFPDIYGYTF,TGTGCCAGTAGTATGGATTTCCCAGACATCTATGGCTACACCTTC
TRBV28,TRBJ1-1,NA,14,NA,CASSPRSSNTEAFF,TGTGCCAGCAGTCCGCGGAGCTCCAACACTGAAGCTTTCTTT
TRBV5-1,TRBJ2-1,TRBD2,15,NA,CASSLASGGRGEQFF,TGCGCCAGCAGCTTGGCTAGCGGGGGTCGGGGTGAGCAGTTCTTC
TRBV7-2,TRBJ2-3,NA,16,NA,CASSLYTGTSTDTQYF,TGTGCCAGCAGCTTATATACTGGGACAAGCACAGATACGCAGTATTTT
TRBV5-8,TRBJ2-2,TRBD1,17,NA,CASSAGTGVFRTGELFF,TGTGCCAGCAGCGCCGGGACAGGGGTGTTTCGCACCGGGGAGCTGTTTTTT
TRBV28,TRBJ2-2,NA,18,NA,CASPPPGLELRRTGELFF,TGTGCCAGCCCCCCACCCGGCCTAGAGCTTCGGCGGACCGGGGAGCTGTTTTTT
TRBV6-5,TRBJ2-1,TRBD2,15,NA,CASMTSGVPGGEQFF,TGTGCCAGCATGACTAGCGGAGTCCCTGGCGGTGAGCAGTTCTTC
TRBV9,TRBJ1-4,TRBD1,16,NA,CASSELGTGPGEKLFF,TGTGCCAGCAGCGAACTCGGGACAGGGCCTGGAGAAAAACTGTTTTTT
TRBV28,TRBJ1-2,NA,14,many,CASIRGSGDYGYTF,TGTGCCAGCATAAGGGGTTCAGGGGATTATGGCTACACCTTC
TRBV23-1,TRBJ1-1,NA,15,NA,CASSQNRDEDTEAFF,TGCGCCAGCAGTCAAAACAGGGACGAGGACACTGAAGCTTTCTTT
TRBV11-2,TRBJ2-7,NA,15,NA,CASSLDPLSSYEQYF,TGTGCCAGCAGCTTAGATCCTCTTAGCTCCTACGAGCAGTACTTC
TRBV9,TRBJ2-3,TRBD2,18,NA,CASSVELGTSGIADTQYF,TGTGCCAGCAGCGTAGAGCTGGGGACTAGCGGGATAGCAGATACGCAGTATTTT
TRBV19,TRBJ2-3,TRBD1,14,NA,CASSLQGAADTQYF,TGTGCCAGTAGTCTGCAGGGGGCTGCAGATACGCAGTATTTT
TRBV9,TRBJ1-4,NA,13,NA,CASSGTTREKLFF,TGTGCCAGCAGCGGGACAACGCGGGAAAAACTGTTTTTT
TRBV3-1/TRBV3-2,TRBJ2-1,TRBD2,17,NA,CASSLAISAGGLNEQFF,TGTGCCAGCAGCCTAGCTATTTCAGCGGGAGGGCTCAATGAGCAGTTCTTC
TRBV28,TRBJ2-1,TRBD2,15,NA,CASRPSGTTGGEQFF,TGTGCCAGCAGACCCTCCGGGACTACTGGGGGTGAGCAGTTCTTC
TRBV28,TRBJ1-3,NA,14,NA,CASTETYSGNTIYF,TGTGCCAGCACGGAGACCTACTCTGGAAACACCATATATTTT
TRBV28,TRBJ1-2,TRBD1,15,few,CASTPRGRGLYGYTF,TGTGCCAGCACCCCGCGCGGCAGGGGGCTTTATGGCTACACCTTC
TRBV27,TRBJ1-2,NA,13,NA,CASSSRGGYGYTF,TGTGCCAGCAGTTCCAGGGGTGGCTATGGCTACACCTTC
TRBV11-2,TRBJ1-2,TRBD1,15,NA,CASSLVGTGDYGYTF,TGTGCCAGCAGCTTAGTCGGGACAGGGGACTATGGCTACACCTTC
TRBV30,TRBJ1-4,NA,15,NA,CAWSVRLGSGEKLFF,TGTGCCTGGAGTGTTAGGTTGGGTAGCGGGGAAAAACTGTTTTTT
TRBV5-8,TRBJ2-1,NA,14,NA,CASSLGGGRDEQFF,TGTGCCAGCAGCTTGGGGGGCGGAAGGGATGAGCAGTTCTTC
TRBV7-9,TRBJ1-3,TRBD1,14,NA,CASSTGQGPLSIYF,TGTGCCAGCAGCACGGGACAGGGGCCGCTCTCCATATATTTT
TRBV13,TRBJ2-5,TRBD2,16,NA,CASSPQAGGPVETQYF,TGTGCCAGCAGCCCCCAAGCGGGAGGGCCTGTGGAGACCCAGTACTTC
TRBV7-9,TRBJ2-1,TRBD2,14,few,CASSRAGGNNEQFF,TGTGCCAGCAGCAGAGCGGGAGGAAACAATGAGCAGTTCTTC
TRBV5-1,TRBJ2-7,NA,12,NA,CASRGQGGEQYF,TGCGCCAGCAGAGGGCAGGGCGGCGAGCAGTACTTC
TRBV5-4,TRBJ2-5,NA,13,NA,CASSLEQEETQYF,TGTGCCAGCAGCTTGGAACAGGAAGAGACCCAGTACTTC
TRBV30,TRBJ2-1,NA,15,NA,CAWSVGGAQGNEQFF,TGTGCCTGGAGTGTAGGGGGGGCGCAGGGGAATGAGCAGTTCTTC
TRBV28,TRBJ2-7,TRBD2,15,NA,CASTSGLAELYEQYF,TGTGCCAGCACCTCGGGTCTAGCGGAACTCTACGAGCAGTACTTC
TRBV9,TRBJ1-3,NA,19,NA,CASSVATKNLLSSGNTIYF,TGTGCCAGCAGCGTAGCTACGAAGAACCTCCTTAGCTCTGGAAACACCATATATTTT
TRBV27,TRBJ1-1,NA,13,NA,CASSFGGSTEAFF,TGTGCCAGCAGTTTTGGGGGGAGCACTGAAGCTTTCTTT
TRBV4-2,TRBJ1-1,TRBD1,16,once,CASRLLPLPGTGYAFF,TGTGCCAGCAGGCTACTTCCACTTCCCGGGACAGGGTACGCTTTCTTT
TRBV18,TRBJ1-4,TRBD1,17,NA,CASSPEQGAGTNEKLFF,TGTGCCAGCTCACCCGAACAGGGGGCTGGAACTAATGAAAAACTGTTTTTT
TRBV5-1,TRBJ1-1,NA,14,NA,CASSFGIKNTEAFF,TGCGCCAGCAGCTTTGGCATCAAGAACACTGAAGCTTTCTTT
TRBV28,TRBJ1-2,NA,12,NA,CASSPGSYGYTF,TGTGCCAGCAGTCCCGGGAGCTATGGCTACACCTTC
TRBV3-1/TRBV3-2,TRBJ1-4,TRBD1,15,NA,CASSQGGTGVEKLFF,TGTGCCAGCAGCCAAGGCGGGACAGGGGTTGAAAAACTGTTTTTT
TRBV7-2,TRBJ2-7,TRBD2,16,NA,CASSVRSRTSTDEQYF,TGTGCCAGCAGCGTAAGGTCCCGGACTAGCACAGACGAGCAGTACTTC
TRBV18,TRBJ1-4,TRBD1,18,NA,CASSPKSSTGGVTEKLFF,TGTGCCAGCTCACCCAAATCTTCAACAGGGGGCGTCACGGAAAAACTGTTTTTT
TRBV7-9,TRBJ1-1,NA,15,few,CASSTPGGALSEAFF,TGTGCCAGCAGCACCCCCGGCGGGGCCCTCTCTGAAGCTTTCTTT
TRBV7-2,TRBJ2-7,NA,17,NA,CASSSTSNRGGSYEQYF,TGTGCCAGCAGTTCCACAAGTAACAGGGGGGGTTCCTACGAGCAGTACTTC
TRBV28,TRBJ1-1,NA,14,NA,CASTTPSRGTEAFF,TGTGCCAGCACCACCCCTTCGCGGGGCACTGAAGCTTTCTTT
TRBV6-4,TRBJ2-2,NA,15,few,CASSADSWTAGELFF,TGTGCCAGCAGTGCGGACAGCTGGACGGCCGGGGAGCTGTTTTTT
TRBV30,TRBJ1-1,NA,13,NA,CARTFGGNDEAFF,TGTGCCCGAACTTTTGGGGGCAACGATGAAGCTTTCTTT
TRBV11-2,TRBJ2-3,TRBD2,18,NA,CASSFRLAGGASTDTQYF,TGTGCCAGCAGCTTCCGACTAGCGGGAGGAGCTAGCACAGATACGCAGTATTTT
TRBV27,TRBJ2-1,NA,16,NA,CASSAAPAGHSNEQFF,TGTGCCAGCAGTGCAGCCCCAGCGGGACACTCCAATGAGCAGTTCTTC
TRBV2,TRBJ1-6,TRBD1,15,NA,CASSPTPGQNSPLHF,TGTGCCAGCAGTCCAACCCCGGGACAGAATTCACCCCTCCACTTT
TRBV10-1,TRBJ1-5,NA,15,NA,CASSVALYSNQPQHF,TGCGCCAGCAGTGTGGCATTGTATAGCAATCAGCCCCAGCATTTT